This T cell receptor beta chain appears in the sequencing data of a study of shared clonotypes between healthy human individuals. Study-wide results and caveats: Limitation of the genetic and exposure-history diversity represented came from the few donors. The naive CD4 repertoires of a few donors were compared, and around 4.9% of clonotypes were shared.

The length of the CDR3 is 13 residues. CDR1 is SGDLS, CDR2 YYNGEE, per germline. V was trimmed by 4 bases and J by 2 bases, leaving 8 bases between them. The table came from immunoSEQ multiplex PCR; TCRdb's copy has only in-frame clones and leaves some out. The repertoire has about 1.1 million clones, about 84% of them found once; the top ten carry more than 0.55%. The study enrolled healthy HIV-negative adults without recent acute infections or vaccinations as donors. Splitting the CD4+ cells yielded a CD45RA+ naive subset and a CD45RA-negative memory subset. Concerning this clone itself: Its antigen is unidentified. The sample holds other DNA sequences that translate to the same CDR3.

The chain combines TRBV9 with TRBJ2-3, with unresolved D. The TCR sequence derives from a man younger than 35 in good health. Some clones in this sample may be carry-over from other donors' samples. The sample consisted of memory CD4+ T cells from PBMCs. Subset: CD45RA-negative fraction. The CDR3 is CASSPSSTDTQYF. In nucleotides, the CDR3 is TGTGCCAGCAGCCCCTCCTCCACAGATACGCAGTATTTT.